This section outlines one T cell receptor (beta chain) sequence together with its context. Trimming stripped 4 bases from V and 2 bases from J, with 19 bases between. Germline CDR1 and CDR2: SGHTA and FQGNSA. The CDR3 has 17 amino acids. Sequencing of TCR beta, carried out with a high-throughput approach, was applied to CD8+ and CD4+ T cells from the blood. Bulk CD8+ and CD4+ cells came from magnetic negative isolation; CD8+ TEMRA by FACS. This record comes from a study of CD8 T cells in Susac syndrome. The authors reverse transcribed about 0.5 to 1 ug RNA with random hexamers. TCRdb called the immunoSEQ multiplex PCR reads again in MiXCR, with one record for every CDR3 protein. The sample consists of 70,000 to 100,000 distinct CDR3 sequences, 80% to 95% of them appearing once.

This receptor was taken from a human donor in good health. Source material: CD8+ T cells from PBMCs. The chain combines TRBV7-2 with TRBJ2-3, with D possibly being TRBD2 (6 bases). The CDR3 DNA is TGTGCCAGCAGCTATAGTCTAGCGATCATGTTCACAGATACGCAGTATTTT. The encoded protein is CASSYSLAIMFTDTQYF.